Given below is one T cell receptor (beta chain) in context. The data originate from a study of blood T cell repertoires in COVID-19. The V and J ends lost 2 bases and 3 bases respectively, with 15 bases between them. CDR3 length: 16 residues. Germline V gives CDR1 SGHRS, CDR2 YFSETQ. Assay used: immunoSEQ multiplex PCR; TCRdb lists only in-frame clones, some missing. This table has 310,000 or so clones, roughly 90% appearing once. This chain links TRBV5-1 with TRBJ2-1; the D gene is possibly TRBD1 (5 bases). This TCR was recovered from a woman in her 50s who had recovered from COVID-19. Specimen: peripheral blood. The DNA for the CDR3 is TGCGCCAGCAGCTTACCAGGGAATTTGATCTACAATGAGCAGTTCTTC. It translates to CASSLPGNLIYNEQFF.